A single sample gave rise to the 5 T cell receptor beta chains below, sequenced in a study of T cells in women clearing cervical HPV infection. Clones were sequenced by immunoSEQ multiplex PCR, and TCRdb holds only the in-frame ones, with some missing. The specimen's table records some 30,000 clones. The material sequenced was blood buffy coat. These receptors all stem from a woman aged 18 to 75 with a cervical HPV16 infection that either progressed to CIN3+ or cleared (not recorded which).

Notes on this clone: Sequencing ends 3 residues short of the CDR3 end; the germline J gene provides the rest. The chain employs TRBV4-1 and TRBJ2-3, with 11 positions matching TRBD2. The V gene's germline CDR1 is MGHRA and CDR2 YSYEKL. Germline trimming cut 3 bases from V and 0 bases from J; bases unmatched to any gene: 8. This CDR3 has 18 amino acids. The CDR3 sequence is CASSHRTGLAVSTDTQYF. The CDR3 DNA, read in part, is TGCGCCAGCAGCCATAGAACGGGACTAGCGGTTAGCACAGATACG.

On this clone itself: The read terminates 3 residues before the CDR3 end, so the remaining end is supplied by the germline J gene. The genes are TRBV18 and TRBJ2-5; 7 bases match TRBD1. CDR3 length: 15 amino acids. In germline, CDR1 is KGHSH, CDR2 LQKENI. V gave up 2 bases and J gave up 1 base; unmatched junction bases: 4. The CDR3 reads CASSPDRTGQETQYF. The covered CDR3 bases are TGTGCCAGCTCACCAGATCGGACAGGCCAAGAGACC.

Worth noting for this clone: The CDR3 end is not reached by the read, which stops 3 residues before it; the germline J gene fills it in. V is TRBV7-2 and J is TRBJ1-3; D is unresolved. Germline assignment: CDR1 SGHTA and CDR2 FQGNSA. V shed 1 base and J shed 4 bases, with 5 bases lying between them. This CDR3 region has 13 residues. CDR3 residues: CASSLDMGNTIYF. The CDR3 bases that were read are TGTGCCAGCAGCTTAGACATGGGAAACACC.

About this clone itself: The read ends 3 residues early relative to the CDR3; the germline J gene fills the gap. This chain connects TRBV19 to TRBJ1-2; D is unclear. Trimming removed 6 bases at V and 1 base at J, with 15 bases between. The germline V gene encodes CDR1 LNHDA and CDR2 SQIVND (reference sequence). CDR3 size: 15 residues. CDR3 loop: CASSIAETYNYGYTF. The part of the CDR3 DNA that was read is TGTGCCAGTAGCATCGCGGAGACCTATAACTATGGC.

Worth noting for this clone: Coverage ceases 3 residues before the CDR3 finishes, and the germline J gene fills in the end. V is TRBV20-1 and J is TRBJ2-3; TRBD1 matches 8 bases. Germline CDR1 reads DFQATT; CDR2 reads SNEGSKA (reference sequence). The CDR3 contains 16 residues. With 3 bases clipped from V and 4 bases from J, the junction kept 12 bases outside the gene matches. The CDR3 is CSARQGVVTGADTQYF. CDR3 DNA, as far as it was read: TGCAGTGCTAGGCAGGGGGTGGTGACAGGGGCAGATACG.